The next 23 T cell receptor beta chains were all read from a single sample in a study of blood T cell repertoires in COVID-19. The data were produced by immunoSEQ multiplex PCR, yet TCRdb's version contains in-frame clones alone and is incomplete. The table includes around 46,000 clones, about 86% detected once. The sample consisted of PBMCs or T cells enriched from blood (not recorded which). These receptors came from a woman aged 50 to 60 who had recovered from COVID-19.

V usage is TRBV18 and J usage is TRBJ2-5; 10 bases map to TRBD1. Losses at the gene ends were 3 bases for V and 4 bases for J; bases not matched to a gene: 8. From germline, CDR1 is KGHSH and CDR2 LQKENI. CDR3 length: 16 residues. In DNA, the CDR3 is TGTGCCAGCTCACCGGCCGGGACAGGGGAAGGAGAGACCCAGTACTTC. Translating gives CASSPAGTGEGETQYF.

This chain links TRBV7-2 with TRBJ2-1; 11 bases align to TRBD2. The J segment lost 4 bases and the V segment lost 9 bases, leaving 2 bases of the junction unmatched. Germline lookup yields CDR1 SGHTA and CDR2 FQGNSA. This CDR3 region has 13 residues. CDR3 protein: CASWTSGYNEQFF. CDR3 in DNA: TGTGCCAGTTGGACTAGCGGGTACAATGAGCAGTTCTTC.

The rearrangement joins TRBV18 to TRBJ1-2; D is unclear. The V gene lost 2 bases and the J gene lost 3 bases, with 7 bases spanning the gap. Germline values: CDR1 KGHSH, CDR2 LQKENI. The CDR3 totals 13 residues. CDR3 nucleotides: TGTGCCAGCTCACCAGACAAGGACTATGGCTACACCTTC. Its translation is CASSPDKDYGYTF.

V is TRBV6-5 and J is TRBJ2-5, with D perhaps matching TRBD1 (7 bases). CDR3 length: 16 amino acids. With 2 bases removed from V and 2 bases from J, the gap between germline ends came to 15 bases. CDR1 is MNHEY, CDR2 SVGAGI, per germline. DNA of the CDR3: TGTGCCAGCAGTTACCTTGGACAGGAGGGACAAGAGACCCAGTACTTC. This gives the protein CASSYLGQEGQETQYF.

The chain employs TRBV19 and TRBJ2-5; TRBD1 agrees at 8 bases. CDR3 length equals 13 residues. In germline, CDR1 is LNHDA, CDR2 SQIVND (reference sequence). The V and J ends lost 7 bases and 5 bases, in that order; junction bases with no gene match: 6. DNA of the CDR3: TGTGCCAGTAAGGCCAGGGGGCTGGAGACCCAGTACTTC. Its translation: CASKARGLETQYF. Drawing the rest from reference TRBV19 and TRBJ2-5, the complete variable domain is DGGITQSPKYLFRKEGQNVTLSCEQNLNHDAMYWYRQDPGQGLRLIYYSQIVNDFQKGDIAEGYSVSREKKESFPLTVTSAQKNPTAFYLCASKARGLETQYFGPGTRLLVL.

By share, this clone counts as medium-sized (0.01 to 0.1%). The gene calls are TRBV7-8 and TRBJ1-1; the D is unclear. CDR1 and CDR2 (germline): SGHVS, FQNEAQ. V lost 6 bases, J lost 1 base, and 18 bases lay in between. The CDR3 is 16 amino acids. The CDR3 DNA sequence: TGTGCCAGCAGTCCCGGGGTGGCGGGAGGGAACACTGAAGCTTTCTTT. It yields the protein CASSPGVAGGNTEAFF.

CDR3 amino acids: CASSQVGGSNEQFF. CDR3 bases: TGTGCCAGCAGCCAAGTGGGCGGGAGTAATGAGCAGTTCTTC. The rearrangement links TRBV4-2 to TRBJ2-1, with 7 positions matching TRBD2. Trimming removed 1 base from V and 7 bases from J; junction bases left unmatched: 4. The CDR3 sequence is 14 residues long. Germline V gene lookup returns CDR1 LGHNA and CDR2 YNFKEQ.

The chain carries TRBV11-2 and TRBJ2-7; 8 bases fit TRBD1. The junction had 6 bases not matched to a gene; V was cut back by 1 base and J by 4 bases. CDR1 and CDR2 (germline): SGHAT, FQNNGV. The CDR3 spans 15 residues. Here the CDR3 reads CASSLGGRGRYEQYF. CDR3 DNA sequence: TGTGCCAGCAGCTTAGGTGGCAGGGGGCGGTACGAGCAGTACTTC.

J is TRBJ1-1 and V is TRBV7-2; D remains ambiguous. Germline values: CDR1 SGHTA, CDR2 FQGNSA. This CDR3 region has 14 residues. V lost 1 base and J lost 4, with 10 bases in between. CDR3 loop: CASSLEYKRTEAFF. In DNA form, the CDR3 reads TGTGCCAGCAGCTTAGAATACAAGCGCACTGAAGCTTTCTTT.

The chain has TRBV5-1 and TRBJ2-7; D might be TRBD1 (5 bases). Deletions cut 4 bases from V and 2 bases from J, with 16 bases between. Germline lookup yields CDR1 SGHRS and CDR2 YFSETQ. This CDR3 region has 15 residues. The CDR3 DNA is TGCGCCAGCAGCCTCTCCACAGGTAATGCCTACGAGCAGTACTTC. Amino acids: CASSLSTGNAYEQYF.

The chain combines TRBV11-1 with TRBJ2-2; D is undetermined. V lost 8 bases, J lost 5 bases, and 9 bases lay in between. The germline CDR1 and CDR2 sequences are SGHAT and FQDESV (reference sequence). The CDR3 length is 12 residues. The CDR3 sequence: CASVTSTGELFF. CDR3 bases: TGTGCCAGCGTCACATCAACCGGGGAGCTGTTTTTT.

The rearrangement uses TRBV28 and TRBJ2-1; tentative D call: TRBD1 (6 bases). V shed 6 bases and J shed 8 bases, with 26 bases lying between them. Looked up from germline, CDR1 is MDHEN and CDR2 is SYDVKM. The CDR3 sequence is 17 residues long. CDR3 residues: CASRTGRPPIQWHEQFF. The CDR3 coding sequence is TGTGCCAGCAGGACAGGACGCCCCCCAATACAATGGCATGAGCAGTTCTTC.

The chain is built from TRBV5-1 and TRBJ2-4; D uncertain. The germline gives CDR1 SGHRS, CDR2 YFSETQ. This CDR3 has 18 amino acids. V gave up 1 base and J gave up 1 base, with 18 bases separating them. The CDR3, as DNA: TGCGCCAGCAGCTTGCCCCGCAATAGCCGTTCGGCCAAAAACATTCAGTACTTC. This codes for CASSLPRNSRSAKNIQYF.

The rearrangement uses TRBV2 and TRBJ1-3, with D perhaps TRBD1 (5 bases). The CDR3 covers 14 residues. Between the trimmed V and J ends, which lost 6 bases and 3 bases, there was a span of 12 bases. Per the germline V gene, CDR1 is SNHLY and CDR2 is FYNNEI. This CDR3 is CASRLRDFGNTIYF. The CDR3 nucleotides are TGTGCCAGCAGACTCCGGGACTTTGGAAACACCATATATTTT.

The genes are TRBV6-5 and TRBJ1-5; D not certain. Trimming pared 0 bases from V and 4 bases from J, leaving 7 bases between. The CDR3 sequence is 14 residues long. Germline CDR1 MNHEY, CDR2 SVGAGI. The CDR3 nucleotides read TGTGCCAGCAGTTACTCGCGCACGAATCAGCCCCAGCATTTT. Translation gives CASSYSRTNQPQHF.

CDR3 in amino acids: CASSYSPGQSYGYTF. The CDR3 coding sequence is TGTGCCAGCAGTTACTCGCCGGGACAGTCCTATGGCTACACCTTC. The gene calls are TRBV6-5 and TRBJ1-2; 7 nucleotides match TRBD1. V trimming: 0 bases; J trimming: 4 bases; junction bases outside the gene matches: 5. The CDR3 consists of 15 residues. Germline-derived CDR1 and CDR2 are MNHEY and SVGAGI.

The chain recombines TRBV6-5 with TRBJ2-3; weak D call: TRBD1 (7 bases). The V end was cut by 4 bases, the J end by 4 bases, with 15 bases between. CDR1 MNHEY and CDR2 SVGAGI come from the germline V gene. This CDR3 comprises 15 residues. In DNA form, the CDR3 reads TGTGCCAGCAGTTCAGGGGGGCTCCGAGCAGATACGCAGTATTTT. Translating it yields CASSSGGLRADTQYF.

This clone has a handful of counts. The rearrangement links TRBV19 to TRBJ2-1; D remains unclear. Germline loops: CDR1 LNHDA, CDR2 SQIVND (reference sequence). V shed 6 bases and J shed 3 bases, with 15 bases lying between them. The CDR3 consists of 15 residues. CDR3 nucleotide sequence: TGTGCCAGTAGCCTCCTTAAGGCAGGCTACAATGAGCAGTTCTTC. Its protein product is CASSLLKAGYNEQFF.

This chain links TRBV3-1 (or the pseudogene TRBV3-2) with TRBJ2-5; 10 positions match TRBD2. V dropped 1 base and J dropped 2; count of bases not matched to a gene: 10. From germline, CDR1 is LGHDT and CDR2 YNNKEL (reference sequence). This CDR3 contains 18 residues. Written as DNA, the CDR3 is TGTGCCAGCAGCCAAGGAAGGTCTAGCGGGAGTTATCAAGAGACCCAGTACTTC. Translation gives CASSQGRSSGSYQETQYF.

The chain joins TRBV2 to TRBJ2-1, with 8 bases identical to TRBD1. Germline lookup yields CDR1 SNHLY and CDR2 FYNNEI. The length of the CDR3 is 13 residues. V was clipped by 7 bases and J by 12 bases; unmatched bases: 11. CDR3 residues: CASILDRASGQFF. The CDR3 DNA follows: TGTGCCAGCATATTGGACAGGGCGAGTGGGCAGTTCTTC.

The chain links TRBV28 to TRBJ2-5, with 8 nucleotides matching TRBD1. Germline CDR1 reads MDHEN; CDR2 reads SYDVKM. V shed 10 bases and J 4 bases; nucleotides not matched to a gene: 8. This CDR3 is built from 13 residues. For the CDR3, the DNA is TGTGCCACCAGAACAGGGGGTAGAGAGACCCAGTACTTC. Translation: CATRTGGRETQYF. Filled out from reference TRBV28 and TRBJ2-5, the complete variable domain reads DVKVTQSSRYLVKRTGEKVFLECVQDMDHENMFWYRQDPGLGLRLIYFSYDVKMKEKGDIPEGYSVSREKKERFSLILESASTNQTSMYLCATRTGGRETQYFGPGTRLLVL.

The chain employs TRBV3-1 (or the pseudogene TRBV3-2) and TRBJ2-5; perhaps TRBD1 as D (5 bases). Germline assignment: CDR1 LGHDT and CDR2 YNNKEL (reference sequence). Between the trimmed V and J ends, which lost 0 bases and 4 bases, there was a span of 15 bases. The CDR3 has 16 residues. The CDR3 spells CASSQDQGQAVETQYF. The DNA for the CDR3 is TGTGCCAGCAGCCAAGATCAGGGCCAAGCCGTAGAGACCCAGTACTTC.

The V gene is TRBV5-1, the J gene TRBJ2-3; perhaps TRBD1 as D (7 bases). The CDR3 has 15 residues. Trimming pared 0 bases from V and 4 bases from J, leaving 12 bases between. From germline, CDR1 is SGHRS and CDR2 YFSETQ. CDR3 loop: CASSLATGEADTQYF. As DNA, the CDR3 is TGCGCCAGCAGCTTGGCTACAGGGGAGGCAGATACGCAGTATTTT.